This TCR beta chain was found in a study of STAT5B mutations in CD4+ large granular lymphocyte leukemia. Study results and limitations: Compared with healthy controls (2/35), patient top clones favored TRBV06 (8/27).

Notes on this clone: What it recognizes is unknown.

Produced via immunoSEQ multiplex PCR; TCRdb's table is partial and in-frame only. Of 40,000 to 50,000 clones listed, approximately 84% are singletons. Germline lookup yields CDR1 MDHEN and CDR2 SYDVKM. The CDR3 has 14 amino acids. J gave up 5 bases and V 6 bases, and 6 bases lay outside the gene matches. The sequence derives from a human donor in good health. Input material: CD4+ T cells from blood buffy coats. This chain connects TRBV28 to TRBJ2-5, with 10 bases that match TRBD1. The CDR3 is CASRTTGGGETQYF. The CDR3 DNA is TGTGCCAGCAGAACGACAGGGGGCGGCGAGACCCAGTACTTC.